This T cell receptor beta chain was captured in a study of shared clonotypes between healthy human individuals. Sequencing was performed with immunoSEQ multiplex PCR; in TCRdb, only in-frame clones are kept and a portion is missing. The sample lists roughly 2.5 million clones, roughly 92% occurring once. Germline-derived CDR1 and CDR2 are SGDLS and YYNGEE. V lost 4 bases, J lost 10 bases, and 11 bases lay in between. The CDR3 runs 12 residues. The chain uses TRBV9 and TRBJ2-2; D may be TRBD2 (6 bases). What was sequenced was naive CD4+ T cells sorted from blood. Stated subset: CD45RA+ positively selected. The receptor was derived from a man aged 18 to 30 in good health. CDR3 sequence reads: CASSSSGTELFF. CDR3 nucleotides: TGTGCCAGCAGCAGTAGCGGAACGGAGCTGTTTTTT.